Sequencing of this T cell receptor beta chain was carried out in a study of blood T cell repertoires in COVID-19. The CDR3 length is 16 residues. V was clipped by 2 bases and J by 0 bases; unmatched bases: 3. The V gene's germline CDR1 is MGHRA and CDR2 YSYEKL. The assay was immunoSEQ multiplex PCR, and TCRdb's table has in-frame clones only and misses some. The sample contains fewer than 150,000 clones, approximately 84% of which appear only once. V gene TRBV4-1 combines with J gene TRBJ2-2, with 7 bases identical to TRBD2. Specimen: peripheral blood. The receptor was isolated from a woman of 80 years or more in a cohort sampled during active or convalescent COVID-19. CDR3 in amino acids: CASSQSGTANTGELFF. The DNA of the CDR3 is TGCGCCAGCAGCCAAAGCGGGACGGCGAACACCGGGGAGCTGTTTTTT.